Shown below are 22 T cell receptor beta chains from a single sample sequenced in a study of cytomegalovirus exposure and HLA in healthy donors. The primer mix had 60 Vbeta and 13 Jbeta primers. Only in-frame clones appear in the TCRdb table, and some are missing; sequencing was by immunoSEQ multiplex PCR. Found here are under 250,000 clones, approximately 85% of them singletons; the top ten hold 2% to 2.5%. The sequencing input was PBMCs. These receptors were collected from a woman in her forties or fifties in good health and CMV-seronegative.

The genes are TRBV4-2 and TRBJ2-7; the match to TRBD2 covers 10 bases. The CDR3 has 24 amino acids. Per the germline V gene, CDR1 is LGHNA and CDR2 is YNFKEQ. V trimming: 0 bases; J trimming: 4 bases; junction bases outside the gene matches: 30. The CDR3 loop reads CASSQDLGPPSLAGRPLPFYEQYF. DNA of the CDR3: TGTGCCAGCAGCCAAGATCTGGGCCCGCCTTCACTAGCGGGACGGCCCCTCCCCTTTTACGAGCAGTACTTC.

The chain employs TRBV7-6 and TRBJ2-5, with D possibly being TRBD1 (6 bases). The last part of the DNA fits TRBJ2-7 better; the J call may be wrong. The germline gives CDR1 SGHVS, CDR2 FNYEAQ. This CDR3 region has 14 residues. The CDR3 DNA reads as TGTGCCAGCAGCTTAGGTCAGGGGTACGACGAGCAGTACTTC. It yields the protein CASSLGQGYDEQYF.

The rearrangement joins TRBV30 to TRBJ1-1; 7 bases are a match to TRBD1. Germline values: CDR1 GTSNPN, CDR2 SVGIG (reference sequence). Losses at the gene ends were 1 base for V and 3 bases for J; bases not matched to a gene: 5. This CDR3 is 14 amino acids long. In DNA, the CDR3 is TGTGCCTGGAGTGCCGACAGGGACTACACTGAAGCTTTCTTT. Its translation: CAWSADRDYTEAFF. The whole variable domain, remainder taken from reference TRBV30 and TRBJ1-1, is SQTIHQWPATLVQPVGSPLSLECTVEGTSNPNLYWYRQAAGRGLQLLFYSVGIGQISSEVPQNLSASRPQDRQFILSSKKLLLSDSGFYLCAWSADRDYTEAFFGQGTRLTVV.

The chain couples TRBV5-1 to TRBJ1-1; D gene uncertain. From germline, CDR1 is SGHRS and CDR2 YFSETQ. The CDR3 sequence is 15 residues long. V was trimmed by 3 bases and J by 3 bases, leaving 15 bases between them. The CDR3 protein is CASSYGGTRDTEAFF. The CDR3 nucleotides are TGCGCCAGCAGCTATGGAGGTACTAGGGACACTGAAGCTTTCTTT. Complete variable domain (other parts from reference TRBV5-1 and TRBJ1-1): KAGVTQTPRYLIKTRGQQVTLSCSPISGHRSVSWYQQTPGQGLQFLFEYFSETQRNKGNFPGRFSGRQFSNSRSEMNVSTLELGDSALYLCASSYGGTRDTEAFFGQGTRLTVV.

V is TRBV6-6 and J is TRBJ1-4; 9 bases are shared with TRBD1. The germline gives CDR1 MNHNY, CDR2 SVGAGI (reference sequence). The CDR3 is 15 amino acids. The V gene end was trimmed by 7 bases and the J gene end by 7 bases; junction bases not matched to a gene: 10. CDR3 in DNA: TGTGCCAGCACCCACCAACAGGGGGCTGTTGAAAAACTGTTTTTT. Translation: CASTHQQGAVEKLFF.

V usage is TRBV7-6 and J usage is TRBJ2-7; 7 nucleotides agree with TRBD2. V was clipped by 5 bases and J by 4 bases; unmatched bases: 8. The CDR3 extends over 14 amino acids. CDR1 and CDR2 (germline): SGHVS, FNYEAQ. CDR3 loop: CASSDDLAEYEQYF. The CDR3 DNA reads TGTGCCAGCAGCGACGACCTAGCGGAATACGAGCAGTACTTC.

This clone was seen only once. The J gene is TRBJ2-1, the V gene TRBV5-1; D possibly corresponds to TRBD2 (5 bases). With 4 bases removed from V and 0 bases from J, the gap between germline ends came to 11 bases. CDR1 and CDR2 from the germline V gene are SGHRS and YFSETQ. This CDR3 is built from 15 residues. The CDR3 DNA sequence: TGCGCCAGCAGCAAGGACTTCAGCTCCTACAATGAGCAGTTCTTC. It codes for CASSKDFSSYNEQFF. The variable domain in full, with the rest retrieved from reference TRBV5-1 and TRBJ2-1, is KAGVTQTPRYLIKTRGQQVTLSCSPISGHRSVSWYQQTPGQGLQFLFEYFSETQRNKGNFPGRFSGRQFSNSRSEMNVSTLELGDSALYLCASSKDFSSYNEQFFGPGTRLTVL.

V is TRBV18 and J is TRBJ2-7; D may be TRBD1 (7 bases). CDR1 KGHSH and CDR2 LQKENI come from the germline V gene. Trimming took off 6 bases at V and 1 base at J, with 16 bases between the two ends. CDR3 length equals 15 residues. CDR3 nucleotide sequence: TGTGCCAGCTCTCCGGTGCGGGACAGTTCCTACGAGCAGTACTTC. Translating gives CASSPVRDSSYEQYF.

The J gene is TRBJ2-3, the V gene TRBV7-9, with D perhaps matching TRBD2 (6 bases). The CDR3 totals 13 residues. V was clipped by 10 bases and J by 0 bases, with 11 bases between them. Germline V gene lookup returns CDR1 SEHNR and CDR2 FQNEAQ (reference sequence). This CDR3 is CATRRESTDTQYF. The CDR3 region has the DNA TGTGCCACGAGGAGGGAAAGCACAGATACGCAGTATTTT.

The genes are TRBV30 and TRBJ2-7; 12 bases align to TRBD2. V was pared by 1 base and J by 4 bases, with 5 bases of the junction left unmatched. Germline CDR1 is GTSNPN and CDR2 is SVGIG (reference sequence). The CDR3 spans 15 residues. CDR3 coding DNA: TGTGCCTGGAGTGACCTAGCGGGAGGGGAGTACGAGCAGTACTTC. Its translation: CAWSDLAGGEYEQYF.

The chain is built from TRBV13 and TRBJ2-1, with 8 bases that match TRBD1. CDR1 is PRHDT and CDR2 is FYEKMQ in the germline V gene (reference sequence). V lost 5 bases and J lost 7; bases outside the gene matches: 7. The CDR3 sequence is 14 residues long. The CDR3 protein is CASSLRQGLNEQFF. Written as DNA, the CDR3 is TGTGCCAGCAGCCTAAGACAGGGGTTGAATGAGCAGTTCTTC.

CDR3 bases: TGCGCCAGCAGCTTGGGGCTAGCGGACAATGAGCAGTTCTTC. It is translated as CASSLGLADNEQFF. The chain joins TRBV5-1 to TRBJ2-1, with 7 bases aligning to TRBD2. Germline lookup yields CDR1 SGHRS and CDR2 YFSETQ. There are 14 residues in the CDR3. The ends lost 0 bases at V and 5 bases at J; junction bases unmatched: 2. The full variable domain, with the rest looked up from reference TRBV5-1 and TRBJ2-1, is KAGVTQTPRYLIKTRGQQVTLSCSPISGHRSVSWYQQTPGQGLQFLFEYFSETQRNKGNFPGRFSGRQFSNSRSEMNVSTLELGDSALYLCASSLGLADNEQFFGPGTRLTVL.

This clone has only a few counts. The chain combines TRBV15 with TRBJ2-2; a possible D gene is TRBD1 (5 bases). The CDR3 contains 15 residues. Deletions cut 0 bases from V and 5 bases from J, with 10 bases between. Germline assignment: CDR1 LNHNV and CDR2 YYDKDF (reference sequence). CDR3 amino acids: CATSRDRGATGELFF. CDR3 sequence (DNA): TGTGCCACCAGCAGAGATCGTGGGGCAACCGGGGAGCTGTTTTTT.

This clone has just a few counts. The V call is TRBV27, the J call TRBJ2-3; D not resolved. The germline V and J ends were trimmed by 0 bases and 2 bases, with 9 bases remaining between them. Germline CDR1 reads MNHEY; CDR2 reads SMNVEV (reference sequence). The CDR3 extends over 15 amino acids. The CDR3 bases are TGTGCCAGCAGTTTATCGCCCAACACCACAGATACGCAGTATTTT. Protein product: CASSLSPNTTDTQYF.

The chain carries TRBV29-1 and TRBJ2-5; TRBD1 might be the D (7 bases). There are 13 residues in the CDR3. V gave up 4 bases and J gave up 1 base, with 10 bases separating them. The germline V gene has CDR1 SQVTM and CDR2 ANQGSEA. The CDR3 here is CSVGRDSQETQYF. The DNA of the CDR3 is TGCAGCGTTGGGCGGGACAGCCAAGAGACCCAGTACTTC.

V usage is TRBV6-6 and J usage is TRBJ2-7, with 8 bases aligning to TRBD2. The trim removed 5 bases at V and 2 bases at J, leaving 5 bases unmatched. This CDR3 is built from 14 residues. Germline values: CDR1 MNHNY, CDR2 SVGAGI (reference sequence). The CDR3 is CASSRTSGAYEQYF. The CDR3 DNA sequence: TGTGCCAGCAGTCGTACTAGCGGAGCCTACGAGCAGTACTTC.

The V gene is TRBV7-2, the J gene TRBJ1-2; the D is unclear. Germline assignment: CDR1 SGHTA and CDR2 FQGNSA. This CDR3 region has 14 residues. Trimming left V 1 base short and J 1 base short, with 7 bases between. In nucleotides, the CDR3 is TGTGCCAGCAGCTTAGGGGCGGGTAACTATGGCTACACCTTC. Translation: CASSLGAGNYGYTF.

The V gene is TRBV2, the J gene TRBJ2-6, with D unclear. V shed 3 bases and J shed 0 bases, with 3 bases lying between them. Germline assignment: CDR1 SNHLY and CDR2 FYNNEI. The CDR3 has 14 amino acids. As DNA, the CDR3 is TGTGCCAGCAGTGACTCCTCTGGGGCCAACGTCCTGACTTTC. It translates to CASSDSSGANVLTF.

The rearrangement uses TRBV28 and TRBJ1-4; unclear D gene. Trimming took off 5 bases at V and 6 bases at J, with 7 bases between the two ends. This CDR3 has 12 residues. The germline gives CDR1 MDHEN, CDR2 SYDVKM. CDR3 amino acids: CASSPPHEKLFF. CDR3 nucleotide sequence: TGTGCCAGCAGTCCCCCTCATGAAAAACTGTTTTTT.

The chain recombines TRBV28 with TRBJ2-7; D may be TRBD1 (6 bases). This CDR3 spans 11 amino acids. Germline-derived CDR1 and CDR2 are MDHEN and SYDVKM. V was cut by 10 bases and J by 2 bases, with 9 bases left in between. The CDR3 region has the DNA TGTGCCATTAGGGACACCTACGAGCAGTACTTC. Protein sequence: CAIRDTYEQYF.

The chain employs TRBV6-5 and TRBJ1-3; 8 bases fit TRBD1. The germline V gene has CDR1 MNHEY and CDR2 SVGAGI. The CDR3 consists of 14 residues. Trimming took 5 bases from V and 2 from J; bases not matched to a gene: 2. The CDR3 bases are TGTGCCAGCAGTGCAGGGGGCACTGGAAACACCATATATTTT. It specifies CASSAGGTGNTIYF.

This chain connects TRBV2 to TRBJ2-2; D uncertain. The CDR3 extends over 15 amino acids. V shed 6 bases and J shed 2 bases, with 13 bases lying between them. CDR1 is SNHLY and CDR2 is FYNNEI in the germline V gene. The CDR3 DNA reads as TGTGCCAGCAGGGGCCAGGTCGACAACACCGGGGAGCTGTTTTTT. Translating it yields CASRGQVDNTGELFF.